Listed below are T cell receptor beta chains from one sample, sequenced in a study of blood T cell repertoires in COVID-19. Assay: immunoSEQ multiplex PCR; the TCRdb copy retains only in-frame clones and omits some. The table shows 110,000 or so clones, with around 89% occurring only once. Sequenced material: peripheral blood. These TCRs come from a human donor with acute or convalescent COVID-19. The donor label of this sample is uncertain. Each CDR3 is given with its conserved first and last residue. The order of the fields is D gene, V gene, J gene, clone size, CDR3 protein, CDR3 DNA. The D gene is left open where the match is weak. Expanded clones get a size class; other rows say once, few or many, or leave the size out.

d_call: TRBD2
v_call: TRBV7-2
j_call: TRBJ2-5
clone_size: -
cdr3_aa: CASNLAGGETQYF
cdr3_nt: TGTGCCAGCAACTTAGCGGGCGGGGAGACCCAGTACTTC

d_call: -
v_call: TRBV19
j_call: TRBJ1-4
clone_size: -
cdr3_aa: CASSTGLPNEKLFF
cdr3_nt: TGTGCCAGTAGTACCGGACTTCCTAATGAAAAACTGTTTTTT

d_call: -
v_call: TRBV18
j_call: TRBJ1-1
clone_size: -
cdr3_aa: CASSPSGVTEAFF
cdr3_nt: TGTGCCAGCTCACCCTCAGGGGTCACTGAAGCTTTCTTT

d_call: TRBD1
v_call: TRBV4-2
j_call: TRBJ2-7
clone_size: -
cdr3_aa: CASSQPTGALDEQYF
cdr3_nt: TGTGCCAGCAGCCAACCGACAGGGGCCCTAGACGAGCAGTACTTC

d_call: TRBD1
v_call: TRBV6-6
j_call: TRBJ1-1
clone_size: -
cdr3_aa: CASKRQGPTEAFF
cdr3_nt: TGTGCCAGCAAGCGACAGGGGCCCACTGAAGCTTTCTTT

d_call: -
v_call: TRBV7-9
j_call: TRBJ1-2
clone_size: once
cdr3_aa: CASSLEQAVYGYTF
cdr3_nt: TGTGCCAGCAGCTTAGAACAGGCCGTCTATGGCTACACCTTC

d_call: -
v_call: TRBV6-6
j_call: TRBJ1-1
clone_size: -
cdr3_aa: CASLTTSEAFF
cdr3_nt: TGTGCCAGCCTCACAACCTCCGAAGCTTTCTTT

d_call: -
v_call: TRBV6-6
j_call: TRBJ2-2
clone_size: medium-sized
cdr3_aa: CASSYSGGTGELFF
cdr3_nt: TGTGCCAGCAGTTACTCGGGGGGAACCGGGGAGCTGTTTTTT

d_call: -
v_call: TRBV7-2
j_call: TRBJ1-2
clone_size: -
cdr3_aa: CASSFGGYGYTF
cdr3_nt: TGTGCCAGCAGCTTTGGGGGGTATGGCTACACCTTC

d_call: -
v_call: TRBV5-5
j_call: TRBJ1-1
clone_size: -
cdr3_aa: CASSFLQGTSTEAFF
cdr3_nt: TGTGCCAGCAGCTTTTTACAGGGAACGAGCACTGAAGCTTTCTTT

d_call: TRBD1
v_call: TRBV10-3
j_call: TRBJ1-1
clone_size: -
cdr3_aa: CASDDPGQGIPEAFF
cdr3_nt: TGTGCCAGCGACGATCCGGGACAGGGGATTCCCGAAGCTTTCTTT

d_call: -
v_call: TRBV5-4
j_call: TRBJ2-7
clone_size: -
cdr3_aa: CASSRDSYEQYF
cdr3_nt: TGTGCCAGCAGCCGCGACAGCTACGAGCAGTACTTC

d_call: TRBD2
v_call: TRBV7-3
j_call: TRBJ2-5
clone_size: -
cdr3_aa: CASSLGLAGGTQYF
cdr3_nt: TGTGCCAGCAGCTTAGGACTAGCGGGAGGGACGCAGTACTTC

d_call: -
v_call: TRBV5-8
j_call: TRBJ2-1
clone_size: -
cdr3_aa: CASSLGRELGNEQFF
cdr3_nt: TGTGCCAGCAGCCTGGGCAGGGAATTAGGCAATGAGCAGTTCTTC

d_call: TRBD1
v_call: TRBV12-3/TRBV12-4
j_call: TRBJ2-5
clone_size: -
cdr3_aa: CASSSGQGETQYF
cdr3_nt: TGTGCCAGCAGCTCCGGACAGGGAGAGACCCAGTACTTC

d_call: -
v_call: TRBV5-1
j_call: TRBJ2-7
clone_size: -
cdr3_aa: CASNPSEGYEQYF
cdr3_nt: TGCGCCAGCAACCCATCTGAGGGCTACGAGCAGTACTTC

d_call: TRBD1
v_call: TRBV6-4
j_call: TRBJ1-3
clone_size: -
cdr3_aa: CASRQTTQGDGNTIYF
cdr3_nt: TGTGCCAGCAGGCAAACCACTCAGGGGGATGGAAACACCATATATTTT

d_call: TRBD2
v_call: TRBV5-1
j_call: TRBJ2-3
clone_size: -
cdr3_aa: CASSLSRGGGLDTQYF
cdr3_nt: TGCGCCAGCAGCTTATCTCGGGGGGGCGGACTGGATACGCAGTATTTT

d_call: -
v_call: TRBV28
j_call: TRBJ1-1
clone_size: few
cdr3_aa: CASSLFMGIGQMNTEAFF
cdr3_nt: TGTGCCAGCAGTTTATTTATGGGAATCGGACAGATGAACACTGAAGCTTTCTTT

d_call: TRBD1
v_call: TRBV27
j_call: TRBJ1-1
clone_size: -
cdr3_aa: CASSPQTGSGNTEAFF
cdr3_nt: TGTGCCAGCAGTCCCCAGACAGGGTCAGGGAACACTGAAGCTTTCTTT

d_call: TRBD2
v_call: TRBV5-6
j_call: TRBJ2-3
clone_size: -
cdr3_aa: CASSPPAGGPRKDTQYF
cdr3_nt: TGTGCCAGCAGCCCTCCAGCGGGGGGGCCTCGTAAAGATACGCAGTATTTT

d_call: -
v_call: TRBV7-3
j_call: TRBJ1-1
clone_size: -
cdr3_aa: CASSLSGNTEAFF
cdr3_nt: TGTGCCAGCAGCTTATCAGGGAACACTGAAGCTTTCTTT

d_call: -
v_call: TRBV14
j_call: TRBJ1-1
clone_size: -
cdr3_aa: CASSQVQLNTEAFF
cdr3_nt: TGTGCCAGCAGCCAAGTACAGTTGAACACTGAAGCTTTCTTT

d_call: -
v_call: TRBV13
j_call: TRBJ2-7
clone_size: -
cdr3_aa: CASRVAAKSYEQYF
cdr3_nt: TGTGCCAGCAGAGTGGCGGCAAAATCCTACGAGCAGTACTTC

d_call: -
v_call: TRBV7-2
j_call: TRBJ2-5
clone_size: few
cdr3_aa: CASSSGYQETQYF
cdr3_nt: TGTGCCAGCAGTTCAGGGTACCAAGAGACCCAGTACTTC

d_call: TRBD1
v_call: TRBV5-1
j_call: TRBJ2-1
clone_size: -
cdr3_aa: CASSFDRDRFF
cdr3_nt: TGCGCCAGCAGCTTCGACAGGGACCGGTTCTTC

d_call: -
v_call: TRBV5-1
j_call: TRBJ1-3
clone_size: -
cdr3_aa: CASRSAAGNTIYF
cdr3_nt: TGCGCCAGCCGTTCAGCGGCTGGAAACACCATATATTTT

d_call: -
v_call: TRBV6-5
j_call: TRBJ1-2
clone_size: -
cdr3_aa: CASSYRSSSYGYTF
cdr3_nt: TGTGCCAGCAGTTACCGGTCTTCTAGCTATGGCTACACCTTC

d_call: TRBD1
v_call: TRBV7-6
j_call: TRBJ2-2
clone_size: -
cdr3_aa: CASSLSGTGYTGELFF
cdr3_nt: TGTGCCAGCAGCTTATCCGGGACAGGCTACACCGGGGAGCTGTTTTTT

d_call: -
v_call: TRBV7-9
j_call: TRBJ1-6
clone_size: -
cdr3_aa: CASSSRTDNSPLHF
cdr3_nt: TGTGCCAGCAGCTCCCGGACAGATAATTCACCCCTCCACTTT

d_call: TRBD2
v_call: TRBV6-6
j_call: TRBJ2-7
clone_size: -
cdr3_aa: CASSREGLYEQYF
cdr3_nt: TGTGCCAGCTCGAGGGAGGGTCTTTACGAGCAGTACTTC

d_call: -
v_call: TRBV3-1/TRBV3-2
j_call: TRBJ2-7
clone_size: -
cdr3_aa: CASSARGTTYEQYF
cdr3_nt: TGTGCCAGCAGCGCTCGGGGGACGACATACGAGCAGTACTTC

d_call: TRBD1
v_call: TRBV19
j_call: TRBJ1-5
clone_size: -
cdr3_aa: CASRAGGGSRQPQHF
cdr3_nt: TGTGCCAGTAGAGCAGGGGGCGGGTCGCGCCAGCCCCAGCATTTT

d_call: TRBD1
v_call: TRBV28
j_call: TRBJ1-5
clone_size: -
cdr3_aa: CASKRQGASPQHF
cdr3_nt: TGTGCCAGCAAAAGACAGGGGGCGTCGCCCCAGCATTTT

d_call: -
v_call: TRBV6-5
j_call: TRBJ1-2
clone_size: many
cdr3_aa: CASSPRGTAGYTF
cdr3_nt: TGTGCCAGCAGCCCCAGGGGTACGGCGGGCTACACCTTC

d_call: TRBD2
v_call: TRBV7-3
j_call: TRBJ2-1
clone_size: -
cdr3_aa: CASSLTSGAYSVQFF
cdr3_nt: TGTGCCAGCAGCTTGACTAGCGGGGCGTACAGTGTGCAGTTCTTC

d_call: -
v_call: TRBV6-6
j_call: TRBJ1-1
clone_size: -
cdr3_aa: CASRDPGGGTEAFF
cdr3_nt: TGTGCCAGCAGAGATCCCGGTGGAGGCACTGAAGCTTTCTTT

d_call: -
v_call: TRBV4-2
j_call: TRBJ2-3
clone_size: -
cdr3_aa: CASSQDSDSVDTQYF
cdr3_nt: TGTGCCAGCAGCCAAGACTCCGATAGCGTGGATACGCAGTATTTT

d_call: TRBD2
v_call: TRBV7-2
j_call: TRBJ2-1
clone_size: -
cdr3_aa: CASSSSGTSGRLRQFF
cdr3_nt: TGTGCCAGCAGCTCATCCGGGACTAGCGGGAGGTTAAGGCAGTTCTTC

d_call: TRBD2
v_call: TRBV2
j_call: TRBJ2-1
clone_size: -
cdr3_aa: CASSETSGRVGEQFF
cdr3_nt: TGTGCCAGCAGTGAAACTAGCGGGAGGGTCGGTGAGCAGTTCTTC

d_call: -
v_call: TRBV29-1
j_call: TRBJ2-5
clone_size: once
cdr3_aa: CSVARGSVQETQYF
cdr3_nt: TGCAGCGTCGCCCGTGGTAGCGTTCAAGAGACCCAGTACTTC

d_call: TRBD1
v_call: TRBV7-2
j_call: TRBJ2-7
clone_size: -
cdr3_aa: CASSYGQGSHEQYF
cdr3_nt: TGTGCCAGCAGCTATGGACAGGGATCCCACGAGCAGTACTTC

d_call: TRBD1
v_call: TRBV27
j_call: TRBJ1-1
clone_size: -
cdr3_aa: CASSPLQGLFRTEAFF
cdr3_nt: TGTGCCAGCAGTCCATTACAGGGGTTATTTCGAACTGAAGCTTTCTTT